What follows describes a single T cell receptor (beta chain). CDR3 length: 13 residues. V was clipped by 7 bases and J by 8 bases, with 14 bases between them. The sample is drawn from a study of blood T cell repertoires in COVID-19. Turning to the study itself: The United States, Italy and Spain provided the acute and convalescent COVID-19 samples. T cells, B-cell-depleted T cells, or PBMCs supplied cDNA or gDNA.

The protocol was immunoSEQ multiplex PCR, while the TCRdb copy is restricted to in-frame clones and leaves out a portion. The data show roughly 50,000 clones, around nine tenths seen once. The clonotype originates from a woman aged 40 to 49 with active COVID-19. This chain connects TRBV12-3 or TRBV12-4 to TRBJ1-4; D unresolved. The sequenced sample consisted of peripheral blood. The CDR3 here is CASTEGQREKLFF. CDR3 sequence (DNA): TGTGCCAGCACGGAGGGTCAGAGGGAAAAACTGTTTTTT.